These 2 T cell receptor beta chains share one sample of origin, sequenced in a study of OX40 agonist ivuxolimab in advanced cancers. Measured with immunoSEQ multiplex PCR; TCRdb has only the in-frame clones, and not every one. The sample carries around 55,000 clones, around 77% recorded once. The specimen comprised CD4+ or CD8+ T cells sorted from blood, sampled in a trial of the OX40 agonist ivuxolimab. These receptors all come from an adult with an advanced solid tumor such as melanoma, head and neck, liver or kidney cancer.

This chain uses TRBV10-3 with TRBJ1-3; the D is unclear. V gave up 10 bases and J gave up 0 bases, with 7 bases separating them. Germline loops: CDR1 ENHRY, CDR2 SYGVKD. There are 12 residues in the CDR3. The CDR3 here is CATSDSGNTIYF. CDR3 bases: TGTGCCACTTCAGACTCTGGAAACACCATATATTTT.

The chain is built from TRBV19 and TRBJ2-2; 12 bases agree with TRBD1. V lost 3 bases, J lost 4 bases, and 3 bases stayed unmatched. The CDR3 loop spans 16 amino acids. Germline V CDR1 and CDR2: LNHDA, SQIVND (reference sequence). The CDR3 sequence: CASSMGQGARTGELFF. CDR3 DNA: TGTGCCAGTAGTATGGGACAGGGGGCGCGCACCGGGGAGCTGTTTTTT.